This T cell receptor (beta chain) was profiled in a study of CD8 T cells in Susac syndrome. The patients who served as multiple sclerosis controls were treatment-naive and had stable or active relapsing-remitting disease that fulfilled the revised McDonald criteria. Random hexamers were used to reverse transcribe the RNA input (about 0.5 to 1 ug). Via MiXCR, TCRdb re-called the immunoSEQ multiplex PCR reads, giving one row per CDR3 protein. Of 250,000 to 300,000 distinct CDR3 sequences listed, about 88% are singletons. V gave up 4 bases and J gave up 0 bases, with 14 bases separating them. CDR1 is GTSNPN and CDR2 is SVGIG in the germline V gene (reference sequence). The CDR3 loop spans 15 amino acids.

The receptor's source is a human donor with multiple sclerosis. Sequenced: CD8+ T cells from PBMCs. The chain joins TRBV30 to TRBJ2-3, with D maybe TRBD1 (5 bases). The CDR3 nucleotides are TGTGCCTGGATCCCTTCAGGGATTAGCACAGATACGCAGTATTTT. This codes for CAWIPSGISTDTQYF. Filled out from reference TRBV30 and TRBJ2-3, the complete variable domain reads SQTIHQWPATLVQPVGSPLSLECTVEGTSNPNLYWYRQAAGRGLQLLFYSVGIGQISSEVPQNLSASRPQDRQFILSSKKLLLSDSGFYLCAWIPSGISTDTQYFGPGTRLTVL.